These 31 T cell receptor beta chains were sequenced from one sample in a study of blood T cells in healthy people across ages. Sample-barcoded 5' priming and a J-beta primer mix drove a second PCR of roughly 7 to 11 cycles. TCRdb called the 5' RACE reads again in MiXCR, with one record for every CDR3 protein. The table includes nearly 800,000 distinct CDR3 sequences, 25% detected once. This sample also appeared in a second study, on T cells of mothers and their children.

Material: blood. These receptors all stem from a boy aged 5-17 years in good health.

The chain has TRBV29-1 and TRBJ1-2; possibly TRBD1 for D (6 bases). The CDR3 has 14 amino acids. In germline, CDR1 is SQVTM, CDR2 ANQGSEA. V was pared by 5 bases and J by 2 bases, with 15 bases between. DNA for the CDR3: TGCAGCGTTTCCGGGCGACAGGCAAACTATGGCTACACCTTC. Protein: CSVSGRQANYGYTF.

This clonotype was seen only a few times. The chain joins TRBV20-1 to TRBJ2-2, with 7 bases identical to TRBD1. CDR3 length: 16 residues. Unmatched junction bases numbered 8, after V lost 3 bases and J lost 1 base. Germline-derived CDR1 and CDR2 are DFQATT and SNEGSKA (reference sequence). CDR3 in DNA: TGCAGTGCTAGGGGACAGCTCTTCTTGAACACCGGGGAGCTGTTTTTT. Translated, it gives CSARGQLFLNTGELFF.

As for this clonotype: Compared with germline, one end of the junction differs, possibly owing to a read error. The chain employs TRBV28 and TRBJ1-1; the D gene is possibly TRBD1 (5 bases). The CDR3 extends over 14 amino acids. The V gene's germline CDR1 is MDHEN and CDR2 SYDVKM. DNA for the CDR3: TGTGCCAGCAGTCGCGGGGGGGTGAACGCTGAAGCTTTCTTT. Protein product: CASSRGGVNAEAFF.

Details on this clonotype: One end of the junction fails to match germline, which may point to a read error. This chain links TRBV28 with TRBJ2-1; TRBD1 aligns across 7 bases. This CDR3 has 15 amino acids. The germline V gene encodes CDR1 MDHEN and CDR2 SYDVKM. In DNA form, the CDR3 reads TGTGCCGGCAGTTTACAGGGGCCTGCCTGGGGTGAGCAGTTCTTC. It specifies CAGSLQGPAWGEQFF.

The J gene is TRBJ1-2, the V gene TRBV5-6; possibly TRBD1 for D (5 bases). Germline CDR1 reads SGHDT; CDR2 reads YYEEEE. The CDR3 is 13 residues long. V dropped 1 base and J dropped 3 bases, with 7 bases sitting between them. The CDR3 reads CASSLRTYYGYTF. In nucleotides, the CDR3 is TGTGCCAGCAGCTTGCGGACATACTATGGCTACACCTTC.

Of note for this clonotype: At one boundary the junction diverges from the germline segment, which might be a read error. The V gene is TRBV7-9, the J gene TRBJ1-6; 9 nucleotides agree with TRBD1. Germline V CDR1 and CDR2: SEHNR, FQNEAQ (reference sequence). This CDR3 is built from 17 residues. The CDR3 bases are TGTGCCAGCAGCTTAGTCTTGTCACAGGGGGCTAATTCCCCCCTCCACTTT. It codes for CASSLVLSQGANSPLHF.

This clonotype was seen a few times. One junction end disagrees with the germline gene, perhaps due to a read error. The chain combines TRBV28 with TRBJ2-5, with 8 positions matching TRBD2. Germline assignment: CDR1 MDHEN and CDR2 SYDVKM. CDR3 length equals 15 residues. DNA for the CDR3: TGTGCCAGCAGTTCCCCTAGCGGGCCCTACAATGAGCGGTTCTTC. It codes for CASSSPSGPYNERFF.

This clonotype occurred a few times. V usage is TRBV7-2 and J usage is TRBJ2-2, with D perhaps TRBD1 or TRBD2 (5 bases each). The V gene lost 3 bases and the J gene lost 4 bases, with 15 bases spanning the gap. This CDR3 spans 16 amino acids. Germline CDR1 and CDR2: SGHTA and FQGNSA. The CDR3 nucleotides read TGTGCCAGCAGCTTGTGGGGCTTTGGGGGCACCGGGGAGCTGTTTTTT. This codes for CASSLWGFGGTGELFF.

V usage is TRBV28 and J usage is TRBJ1-1; D call uncertain. Germline-derived CDR1 and CDR2 are MDHEN and SYDVKM. The length of the CDR3 is 13 residues. V was shortened by 8 bases and J by 5 bases, with 15 bases between the two germline ends. CDR3 sequence reads: CASGEPLRTEAFF. CDR3 nucleotide sequence: TGTGCCAGCGGGGAACCCCTGCGGACTGAAGCTTTCTTT.

In this sample, this clonotype turned up a few times. The chain joins TRBV6-6 to TRBJ1-2, with D perhaps TRBD1 (5 bases). V was pared by 6 bases and J by 3 bases, with 14 bases between. Germline loops: CDR1 MNHNY, CDR2 SVGAGI (reference sequence). The CDR3 is 14 amino acids. The CDR3 nucleotides are TGTGCCAGCAGCCTCACGGACATAGACTATGGCTACACCTTC. Translating gives CASSLTDIDYGYTF.

This clonotype was seen only a few times. The chain uses TRBV29-1 and TRBJ1-1; no firm D call. This CDR3 spans 14 amino acids. Looked up from germline, CDR1 is SQVTM and CDR2 is ANQGSEA. The ends were cut back, 4 bases at V and 0 bases at J, with 12 bases in the middle. The DNA for the CDR3 is TGCAGCGTTGGCCAACGTTTTATGAACACTGAAGCTTTCTTT. Protein sequence: CSVGQRFMNTEAFF.

This clonotype has a handful of counts. This chain joins TRBV15 and TRBJ2-5, with a tentative D call TRBD2 (6 bases). Trimming took off 0 bases at V and 4 bases at J, with 12 bases between the two ends. CDR3 length equals 15 residues. From germline, CDR1 is LNHNV and CDR2 YYDKDF (reference sequence). The CDR3 sequence: CATSRDGGRSETQYF. In nucleotides, the CDR3 is TGTGCCACCAGCAGAGATGGGGGGAGGTCAGAGACCCAGTACTTC.

J is TRBJ2-3 and V is TRBV6-5; TRBD2 might be the D (5 bases). Germline lookup yields CDR1 MNHEY and CDR2 SVGAGI. Trimming shortened V by 5 bases and J by 4 bases, and 13 bases separated the two germline ends. The length of the CDR3 is 14 residues. The CDR3 spells CASSRLISADTQYF. CDR3 nucleotides: TGTGCCAGCAGTCGCCTGATTAGCGCAGATACGCAGTATTTT.

This rearrangement joins TRBV28 to TRBJ1-6, with D possibly TRBD1 on 5 matching bases. Germline CDR1 is MDHEN and CDR2 is SYDVKM. This CDR3 contains 14 residues. Trimming stripped 6 bases from V and 4 bases from J, with 10 bases between. DNA of the CDR3: TGTGCCAGCAGACGACAGACATATAATTCACCCCTCCACTTT. Translating gives CASRRQTYNSPLHF. The full variable domain, with the rest looked up from reference TRBV28 and TRBJ1-6, is DVKVTQSSRYLVKRTGEKVFLECVQDMDHENMFWYRQDPGLGLRLIYFSYDVKMKEKGDIPEGYSVSREKKERFSLILESASTNQTSMYLCASRRQTYNSPLHFGNGTRLTVT.

This clonotype was picked up a small number of times. The chain couples TRBV14 to TRBJ2-1; D might be TRBD1 (6 bases). The CDR3 totals 15 residues. Germline loops: CDR1 SGHDN, CDR2 FVKESK. Trimming cost V 5 bases and J 5 bases, with 16 bases left between them. This CDR3 reads CASSSGDFMDNEQFF. For the CDR3, the DNA is TGTGCCAGCAGCTCAGGGGATTTTATGGACAATGAGCAGTTCTTC.

This clonotype was seen more than once but under ten times. The J gene is TRBJ1-2, the V gene TRBV7-9; D ambiguous. This CDR3 has 15 residues. Looked up from germline, CDR1 is SEHNR and CDR2 is FQNEAQ (reference sequence). Trimming took 1 base from V and 1 from J, leaving 10 bases between them. The CDR3 loop is CASSLGPGDNYGYTF. The CDR3 nucleotides read TGTGCCAGCAGCTTAGGCCCAGGTGATAACTATGGCTACACCTTC.

This clonotype has only one observation. The CDR3 is CASSNDRGKRANVLTF. DNA for the CDR3: TGTGCCAGCAGTAACGACAGGGGGAAGAGGGCCAACGTCCTGACTTTC. This chain connects TRBV25-1 to TRBJ2-6, with 9 bases that match TRBD1. The CDR3 length is 16 residues. Per the germline V gene, CDR1 is MGHDK and CDR2 is SYGVNS. Trimming cost V 5 bases and J 5 bases; bases outside gene matches: 7. Full variable domain (missing parts from reference TRBV25-1 and TRBJ2-6): EADIYQTPRYLVIGTGKKITLECSQTMGHDKMYWYQQDPGMELHLIHYSYGVNSTEKGDLSSESTVSRIRTEHFPLTLESARPSHTSQYLCASSNDRGKRANVLTFGAGSRLTVL.

The chain couples TRBV7-9 to TRBJ2-1; no clear D. The CDR3 spans 14 residues. Trimming left V 5 bases short and J 4 bases short, with 12 bases between. Germline V gene data show CDR1 as SEHNR and CDR2 as FQNEAQ (reference sequence). CDR3 protein: CASSQDLIYNEQFF. The DNA for the CDR3 is TGTGCCAGCAGCCAAGACTTGATATACAATGAGCAGTTCTTC.

This clonotype turned up a few times. The rearrangement uses TRBV20-1 and TRBJ2-5; D ambiguous. The J call is uncertain, as TRBJ2-7 better fits the DNA end. The CDR3 contains 10 residues. From germline, CDR1 is DFQATT and CDR2 SNEGSKA (reference sequence). The CDR3: CSALIDEQYF. The CDR3 DNA is TGCAGTGCCCTGATCGACGAGCAGTACTTC.

The chain couples TRBV12-3 or TRBV12-4 to TRBJ2-1; 9 bases agree with TRBD2. The CDR3 spans 16 residues. V was pared by 8 bases and J by 3 bases, with 11 bases of the junction left unmatched. CDR3 region: CASPPRETSGYNEQFF. DNA for the CDR3: TGTGCCAGCCCCCCGAGGGAGACTAGCGGCTACAATGAGCAGTTCTTC.

In this sample, this clonotype turned up a few times. This chain links TRBV10-3 with TRBJ1-2; D is unresolved. V was cut by 2 bases and J by 8 bases, with 9 bases left in between. Germline V gene lookup returns CDR1 ENHRY and CDR2 SYGVKD. The CDR3 covers 12 residues. CDR3 DNA sequence: TGTGCCATCAGTGAGACCGGATACGGCTACACCTTC. It yields the protein CAISETGYGYTF.

The genes are TRBV20-1 and TRBJ2-7; 9 positions match TRBD2. From germline, CDR1 is DFQATT and CDR2 SNEGSKA (reference sequence). The V gene end was trimmed by 4 bases and the J gene end by 2 bases; junction bases not matched to a gene: 3. The CDR3 totals 13 residues. The CDR3 region is CSAKTSGPYEQYF. Written as DNA, the CDR3 is TGCAGTGCTAAGACTAGCGGACCCTACGAGCAGTACTTC.

The chain carries TRBV6-5 and TRBJ1-1; D is unclear. The ends were cut back, 5 bases at V and 7 bases at J, with 17 bases in the middle. The CDR3 runs 14 residues. Germline values: CDR1 MNHEY, CDR2 SVGAGI. The CDR3 DNA is TGTGCCAGCAGTAAAGGGTCAGGTGGGATTGAAGCTTTCTTT. Protein: CASSKGSGGIEAFF.

A few counts support this clonotype. The rearrangement uses TRBV6-6 and TRBJ2-3; tentatively, D is TRBD2 (6 bases). The CDR3 contains 16 residues. V was clipped by 5 bases and J by 2 bases, with 17 bases between them. Germline V gene sequence: CDR1 MNHNY, CDR2 SVGAGI (reference sequence). The CDR3 sequence is CASSPTGGVLTDTQYF. DNA of the CDR3: TGTGCCAGCAGTCCGACTGGCGGGGTGCTCACAGATACGCAGTATTTT.

The genes are TRBV6-2 or TRBV6-3 and TRBJ2-1; 10 bases align to TRBD2. The CDR3 is made up of 15 amino acids. Per the germline V gene, CDR1 is MNHEY and CDR2 is SVGEGT. The V segment lost 4 bases and the J segment 7 bases; nucleotides outside the gene matches: 7. This CDR3 reads CASSFWTSGLNEQFF. The CDR3 DNA reads TGTGCCAGCAGTTTCTGGACTAGCGGACTAAATGAGCAGTTCTTC.

This clonotype was seen only a few times. The chain recombines TRBV5-1 with TRBJ2-5, with a tentative D call TRBD1 (6 bases). TRBJ2-1 explains the end of the DNA better; the J call may be wrong. The CDR3 loop spans 15 amino acids. The germline V gene has CDR1 SGHRS and CDR2 YFSETQ. The CDR3 DNA reads TGCGCCAGCAGCTTGCGGCAGGGGCCGACCTACGTGCAGTTCTTC. Its protein is CASSLRQGPTYVQFF.

In its sample, this clonotype was seen a few times. The V gene is TRBV13, the J gene TRBJ1-1; 9 bases map to TRBD1. Germline CDR1 and CDR2: PRHDT and FYEKMQ (reference sequence). The trim removed 4 bases at V and 4 bases at J, leaving 10 bases unmatched. This CDR3 has 16 amino acids. The CDR3 coding sequence is TGTGCCAGCAGCTCAGGAAAGGGACAGGGAGCCACTGAAGCTTTCTTT. Protein sequence: CASSSGKGQGATEAFF.

The rearrangement links TRBV20-1 to TRBJ2-5, with 13 bases that match TRBD2. The DNA end lines up better with TRBJ2-1; the J call may be wrong. Germline V CDR1 and CDR2: DFQATT, SNEGSKA (reference sequence). This CDR3 comprises 16 residues. CDR3 bases: TGCAGTGCTGAGGACGGAAAGACTAGCGGGAGGAATGAGCAGTTCTTC. Its protein product is CSAEDGKTSGRNEQFF.

The chain recombines TRBV5-1 with TRBJ1-1; D is ambiguous. The CDR3 totals 15 residues. Trimming left V 3 bases short and J 1 base short, with 13 bases between. Germline CDR1 is SGHRS and CDR2 is YFSETQ. As DNA, the CDR3 is TGCGCCAGCAGCTGGGGAAGTTATGCGAACACTGAAGCTTTCTTT. It encodes CASSWGSYANTEAFF.

The V gene is TRBV7-9, the J gene TRBJ2-7; TRBD2 aligns across 10 bases. V was pared by 1 base and J by 5 bases, with 5 bases of the junction left unmatched. The CDR3 length is 15 residues. CDR1 and CDR2 (germline): SEHNR, FQNEAQ (reference sequence). CDR3 bases: TGTGCCAGCAGCTTAGTTACTAGCGGGGTCGACGAGCAGTACTTC. Its translation: CASSLVTSGVDEQYF.

The chain is built from TRBV5-1 and TRBJ2-5; 8 bases agree with TRBD2. Germline trimming cut 5 bases from V and 5 bases from J; bases unmatched to any gene: 17. The CDR3 covers 17 residues. Germline CDR1 and CDR2: SGHRS and YFSETQ. The CDR3 DNA sequence: TGCGCCAGCAGGGACGGGGGTACTAGCGGATATGGGGAGACCCAGTACTTC. It is translated as CASRDGGTSGYGETQYF.